This T cell receptor beta chain originates from a study of CD8+ T cells in alopecia areata. Study-level results: Scalp samples also yield sequences of resident alphabeta T cells from normal skin.

TCR sequencing used cDNA made by reverse transcription of extracted RNA. Method: immunoSEQ multiplex PCR; TCRdb's copy keeps in-frame clones and lacks some. The sample has 150,000 to 200,000 clones, roughly 66% seen once. Note on this clone: Its antigen remains unknown.

Treatment given: oral pan-JAK inhibitor, 5-10 mg twice daily. PBMCs served as the source from which CD4+ and CD8+ T cells were sorted. The V and J ends lost 1 base and 2 bases respectively, with 10 bases between them. The CDR3 runs 15 residues. CDR1 and CDR2 (germline): MGHRA, YSYEKL. The TCR comes from a human donor with alopecia areata. The rearrangement uses TRBV4-1 and TRBJ2-3; D not resolved. The sample was CD4+ T cells sorted from blood, taken at week 24, from a patient treated with tofacitinib. The CDR3 reads CASSQVGLPTDTQYF. The CDR3 coding sequence is TGCGCCAGCAGCCAAGTAGGGCTACCCACAGATACGCAGTATTTT.